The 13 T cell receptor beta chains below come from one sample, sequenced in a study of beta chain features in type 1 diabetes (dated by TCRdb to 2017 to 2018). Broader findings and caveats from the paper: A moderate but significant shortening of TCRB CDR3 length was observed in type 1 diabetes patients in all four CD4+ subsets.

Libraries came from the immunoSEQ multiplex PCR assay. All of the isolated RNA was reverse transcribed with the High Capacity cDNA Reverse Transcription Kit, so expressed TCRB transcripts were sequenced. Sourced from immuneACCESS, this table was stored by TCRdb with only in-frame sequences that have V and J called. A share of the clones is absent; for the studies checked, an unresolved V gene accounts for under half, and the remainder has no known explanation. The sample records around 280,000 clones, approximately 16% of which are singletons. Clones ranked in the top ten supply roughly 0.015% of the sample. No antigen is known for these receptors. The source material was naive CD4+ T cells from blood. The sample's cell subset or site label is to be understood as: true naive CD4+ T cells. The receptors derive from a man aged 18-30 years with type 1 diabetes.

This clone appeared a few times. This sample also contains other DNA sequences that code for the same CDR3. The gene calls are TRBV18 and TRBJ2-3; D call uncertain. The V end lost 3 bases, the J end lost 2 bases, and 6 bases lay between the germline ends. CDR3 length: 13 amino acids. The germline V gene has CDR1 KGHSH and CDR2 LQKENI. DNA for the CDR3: TGTGCCAGCTCACCCCCGTCCACAGATACGCAGTATTTT. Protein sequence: CASSPPSTDTQYF.

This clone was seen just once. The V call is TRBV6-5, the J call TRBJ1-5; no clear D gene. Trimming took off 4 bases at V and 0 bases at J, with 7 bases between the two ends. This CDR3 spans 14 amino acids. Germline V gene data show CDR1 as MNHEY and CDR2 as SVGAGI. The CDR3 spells CASSLQYSNQPQHF. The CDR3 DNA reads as TGTGCCAGCAGTTTACAGTATAGCAATCAGCCCCAGCATTTT.

The CDR3 DNA reads as TGCGCCAGCAGCCCTTCGCGGGGGTTTGGCTACACCTTC. Its translation: CASSPSRGFGYTF. The V and J genes are TRBV5-1 and TRBJ1-2, with TRBD1 as a possible D gene (5 bases). The germline gives CDR1 SGHRS, CDR2 YFSETQ. This CDR3 comprises 13 residues. The V end was cut by 4 bases, the J end by 7 bases, with 14 bases between.

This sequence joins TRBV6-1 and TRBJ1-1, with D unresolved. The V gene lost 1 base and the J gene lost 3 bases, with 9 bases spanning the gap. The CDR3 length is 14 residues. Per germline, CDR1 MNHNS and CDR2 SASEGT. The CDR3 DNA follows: TGTGCCAGCAGTGAAGGGCACCGTTACACTGAAGCTTTCTTT. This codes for CASSEGHRYTEAFF.

CDR3 nucleotide sequence: TGTGCCAGCAGCCTCGGACAGGTCCGCACAGATACGCAGTATTTT. It translates to CASSLGQVRTDTQYF. The J gene is TRBJ2-3, the V gene TRBV5-4; TRBD1 matches at 7 bases. Germline CDR1 SGHNT, CDR2 YYREEE (reference sequence). Trimming took 4 bases from V and 1 from J; bases not matched to a gene: 6. The CDR3 has 15 residues.

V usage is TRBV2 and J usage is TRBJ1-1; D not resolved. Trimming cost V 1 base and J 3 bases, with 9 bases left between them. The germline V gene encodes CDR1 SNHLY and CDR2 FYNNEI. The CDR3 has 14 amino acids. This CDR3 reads CASSEVRMDTEAFF. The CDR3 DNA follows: TGTGCCAGCAGTGAAGTGCGGATGGACACTGAAGCTTTCTTT.

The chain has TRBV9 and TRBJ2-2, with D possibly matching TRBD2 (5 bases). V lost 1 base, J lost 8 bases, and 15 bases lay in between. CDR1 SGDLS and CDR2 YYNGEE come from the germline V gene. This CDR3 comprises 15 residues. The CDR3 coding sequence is TGTGCCAGCAGCGTATTCAGCGGCCCTGGGGGGGAGCTGTTTTTT. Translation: CASSVFSGPGGELFF. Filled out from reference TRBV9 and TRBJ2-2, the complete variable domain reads DSGVTQTPKHLITATGQRVTLRCSPRSGDLSVYWYQQSLDQGLQFLIQYYNGEERAKGNILERFSAQQFPDLHSELNLSSLELGDSALYFCASSVFSGPGGELFFGEGSRLTVL.

The DNA of the CDR3 is TGTGCCAGCACCCGAGGGGGGGGACAGGGGGAGGACGAGCAGTACTTC. It encodes CASTRGGGQGEDEQYF. V gene TRBV27 combines with J gene TRBJ2-7, with TRBD1 identical over 11 bases. The CDR3 contains 16 residues. CDR1 and CDR2 (germline): MNHEY, SMNVEV (reference sequence). J gave up 5 bases and V 7 bases, and 13 bases lay outside the gene matches.

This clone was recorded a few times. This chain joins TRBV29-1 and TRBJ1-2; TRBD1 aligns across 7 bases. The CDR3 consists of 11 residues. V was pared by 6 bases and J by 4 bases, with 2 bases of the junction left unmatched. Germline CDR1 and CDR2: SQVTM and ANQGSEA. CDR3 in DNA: TGCAGCGTCAGGGGGGTCTATGGCTACACCTTC. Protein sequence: CSVRGVYGYTF.

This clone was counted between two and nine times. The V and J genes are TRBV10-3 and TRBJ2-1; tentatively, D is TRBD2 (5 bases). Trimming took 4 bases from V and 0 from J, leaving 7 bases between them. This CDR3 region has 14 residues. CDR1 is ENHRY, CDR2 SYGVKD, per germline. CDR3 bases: TGTGCCATCAGTGGAGGGAGCTCCTACAATGAGCAGTTCTTC. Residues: CAISGGSSYNEQFF.

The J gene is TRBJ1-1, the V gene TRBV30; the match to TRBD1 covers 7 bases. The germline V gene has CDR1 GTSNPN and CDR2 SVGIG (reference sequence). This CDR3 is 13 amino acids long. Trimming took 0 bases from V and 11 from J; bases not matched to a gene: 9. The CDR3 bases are TGTGCCTGGAGTGTAGGTACAGGGGTTAGGGCTTTCTTT. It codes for CAWSVGTGVRAFF.

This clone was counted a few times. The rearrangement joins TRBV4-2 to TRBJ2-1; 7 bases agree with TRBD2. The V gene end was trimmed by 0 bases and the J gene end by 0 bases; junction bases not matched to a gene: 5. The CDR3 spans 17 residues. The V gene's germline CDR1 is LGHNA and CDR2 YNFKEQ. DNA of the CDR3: TGTGCCAGCAGCCAAGAGCCTAGCGGTAGCTCCTACAATGAGCAGTTCTTC. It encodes CASSQEPSGSSYNEQFF.

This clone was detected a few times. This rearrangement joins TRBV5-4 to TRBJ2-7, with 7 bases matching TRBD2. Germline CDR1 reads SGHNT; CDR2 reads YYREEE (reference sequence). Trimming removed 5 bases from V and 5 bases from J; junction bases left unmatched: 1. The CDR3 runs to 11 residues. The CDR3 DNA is TGTGCCAGCAGGGGGGGGAACGAGCAGTACTTC. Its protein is CASRGGNEQYF. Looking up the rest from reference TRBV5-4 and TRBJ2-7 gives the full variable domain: ETGVTQSPTHLIKTRGQQVTLRCSSQSGHNTVSWYQQALGQGPQFIFQYYREEENGRGNFPPRFSGLQFPNYSSELNVNALELDDSALYLCASRGGNEQYFGPGTRLTVT.